These T cell receptor beta chains were read from a single sample in a study of radiotherapy plus CTLA-4 blockade in lung cancer. Generated by immunoSEQ multiplex PCR, the TCRdb table keeps only in-frame clones and is missing some. This sample has fewer than 140,000 clones; approximately 87% occur once, and the top ten carry 2% to 3%. The source was peripheral blood, collected from a patient treated with radiotherapy plus ipilimumab. The receptors originated from a human donor with non-small cell lung cancer that progressed on radiotherapy plus ipilimumab. Some clones in this sample may be carry-over from other donors' samples. CDR3s include the opening cysteine and the closing phenylalanine or tryptophan. D genes are given only for firm matches. Only some rows state a clone size, as once, few, many or a class for expanded clones.

D: TRBD2; size: NA; J: TRBJ2-7; V: TRBV5-4; DNA: TGTGCCAGCAGCTCGCGGGACTATTTTAACGAGCAGTACTTC; CDR3: CASSSRDYFNEQYF
D: NA; size: NA; J: TRBJ2-1; V: TRBV27; DNA: TGTGCCAGCAGCCCCTCGGGCGGGGTCAATGAGCAGTTCTTC; CDR3: CASSPSGGVNEQFF
D: NA; size: once; J: TRBJ1-2; V: TRBV6-1; DNA: TGTGCCATCAATCGCCTCTATGGCTACACCTTC; CDR3: CAINRLYGYTF
D: NA; size: few; J: TRBJ1-4; V: TRBV6-6; DNA: TGTGCCAGCAGTTACGTGGGTAACACTAATGAAAAACTGTTTTTT; CDR3: CASSYVGNTNEKLFF
D: NA; size: NA; J: TRBJ2-1; V: TRBV30; DNA: TGTGCCTGGAGTGTACAGGAGGTCGGTGAGCAGTTCTTC; CDR3: CAWSVQEVGEQFF
D: NA; size: NA; J: TRBJ2-5; V: TRBV7-2; DNA: TGTGCCAGCAGCTTAGCGTTAAAAAAGGAGACCCAGTACTTC; CDR3: CASSLALKKETQYF
D: TRBD2; size: NA; J: TRBJ2-4; V: TRBV10-3; DNA: TGTGCCACCGGGACTAGCGGGGGCCCTGGGAACATTCAGTACTTC; CDR3: CATGTSGGPGNIQYF
D: NA; size: once; J: TRBJ2-5; V: TRBV10-3; DNA: TGTGCCATCAGTGAGTATGGCGGGACCCAGTACCAAGAGACCCAGTACTTC; CDR3: CAISEYGGTQYQETQYF
D: NA; size: NA; J: TRBJ2-2; V: TRBV25-1; DNA: TGTGCCAGCAGTGACTCTCGAGGGGGGGACACCGGGGAGCTGTTTTTT; CDR3: CASSDSRGGDTGELFF
D: NA; size: NA; J: TRBJ2-7; V: TRBV7-9; DNA: TGTGCCAGCTTCTCGGGACATTTGTTAGACGAGCAGTACTTC; CDR3: CASFSGHLLDEQYF
D: TRBD1; size: NA; J: TRBJ2-7; V: TRBV13; DNA: TGTGCCAGCAGCTTATCGGGACAGGGGTTCGAGCAGTACTTC; CDR3: CASSLSGQGFEQYF
D: NA; size: few; J: TRBJ1-6; V: TRBV9; DNA: TGTGCCAGCAGCGTAGAACTGGCGTCACCCCTCCACTTT; CDR3: CASSVELASPLHF
D: NA; size: NA; J: TRBJ1-2; V: TRBV6-1; DNA: TGTGCCAGCAGTGAGCAGGGAAACTATGGCTACACCTTC; CDR3: CASSEQGNYGYTF
D: NA; size: NA; J: TRBJ2-7; V: TRBV5-1; DNA: TGCGCCAGCAGCCCGGGCCCCAGCTCCTACGAGCAGTACTTC; CDR3: CASSPGPSSYEQYF
D: TRBD1; size: NA; J: TRBJ1-1; V: TRBV7-6; DNA: TGTGCCAGCAGCAGACGACAGGGGATGAACACTGAAGCTTTCTTT; CDR3: CASSRRQGMNTEAFF
D: NA; size: NA; J: TRBJ2-2; V: TRBV12-1; DNA: TGTGCCAGCAGCTTCAGGGTGGACACCGGGGAGCTGTTTTTT; CDR3: CASSFRVDTGELFF
D: NA; size: NA; J: TRBJ2-3; V: TRBV6-5; DNA: TGTGCCAGCAGGGCAGCAGATACGCAGTATTTT; CDR3: CASRAADTQYF
D: TRBD2; size: NA; J: TRBJ2-7; V: TRBV6-5; DNA: TGTGCCAGCAGTACCCGACTAGCGGGGCACTACGAGCAGTACTTC; CDR3: CASSTRLAGHYEQYF
D: TRBD2; size: once; J: TRBJ2-3; V: TRBV2; DNA: TGTGCCAGCAGACGCCTTAGCGGGGGCTCGGGGGATACGCAGTATTTT; CDR3: CASRRLSGGSGDTQYF
D: NA; size: NA; J: TRBJ2-2; V: TRBV10-3; DNA: TGTGCCATCAGCAGGCAGGGTGCAACCGGGGAGCTGTTTTTT; CDR3: CAISRQGATGELFF
D: TRBD1; size: NA; J: TRBJ1-5; V: TRBV19; DNA: TGTGCCAGTATTCCTTCCGGACAGGTTGAACAGCCCCAGCATTTT; CDR3: CASIPSGQVEQPQHF
D: NA; size: few; J: TRBJ1-2; V: TRBV7-2; DNA: TGTGCCAGCAGCTTAGCGGCATCTATGGGAAGCTACACCTTC; CDR3: CASSLAASMGSYTF
D: NA; size: NA; J: TRBJ2-7; V: TRBV4-3; DNA: TGCGCCAGCAGCCAAGGGCGGGGGCTCCTCTACGAGCAGTACTTC; CDR3: CASSQGRGLLYEQYF
D: NA; size: NA; J: TRBJ1-2; V: TRBV6-5; DNA: TGTGCCAGCAGTCAAGGAAAATATCTGGATTATGGCTACACCTTC; CDR3: CASSQGKYLDYGYTF
D: NA; size: NA; J: TRBJ1-3; V: TRBV5-1; DNA: TGCGCCAGCAGCTTGGAGCACACGGCCCCTGGAAACACCATATATTTT; CDR3: CASSLEHTAPGNTIYF
D: NA; size: NA; J: TRBJ2-2; V: TRBV2; DNA: TGTGCCAGCAGTGAAACCTTCACCGGGGAGCTGTTTTTT; CDR3: CASSETFTGELFF
D: TRBD1; size: NA; J: TRBJ2-2; V: TRBV6-4; DNA: TGTGCCAGCAGTGCCCAGGGGGACACCGGGGAGCTGTTTTTT; CDR3: CASSAQGDTGELFF
D: NA; size: NA; J: TRBJ1-6; V: TRBV7-9; DNA: TGTGCCAGCAGCCCAGGGGTTGATAATTCACCCCTCCACTTT; CDR3: CASSPGVDNSPLHF
D: TRBD2; size: once; J: TRBJ2-2; V: TRBV5-1; DNA: TGCGCCAGCAGCGGCACTAGCGGAGGTAACACCGGGGAGCTGTTTTTT; CDR3: CASSGTSGGNTGELFF
D: TRBD1; size: once; J: TRBJ2-7; V: TRBV28; DNA: TGTGCCAGCAAACGGACAGGCTACATCTCCTACGAGCAGTACTTC; CDR3: CASKRTGYISYEQYF
D: NA; size: NA; J: TRBJ1-1; V: TRBV27; DNA: TGTGCCAGCAGTTATACCCCAGGCGGCAGGGTGGGCACTGAAGCTTTCTTT; CDR3: CASSYTPGGRVGTEAFF
D: NA; size: NA; J: TRBJ2-7; V: TRBV11-3; DNA: TGTGCCAGCAGCTTAGAGGGGCTGGCGGGCTCGGGCGAGCAGTACTTC; CDR3: CASSLEGLAGSGEQYF
D: NA; size: NA; J: TRBJ1-6; V: TRBV11-2; DNA: TGTGCCAGCAGCGCCCCTGGGTCACCCCTCCACTTT; CDR3: CASSAPGSPLHF
D: NA; size: NA; J: TRBJ1-5; V: TRBV6-5; DNA: TGTGCCAGCAGAGGGGGAAACAATCAGCCCCAGCATTTT; CDR3: CASRGGNNQPQHF
D: NA; size: once; J: TRBJ1-2; V: TRBV5-1; DNA: TGCGCCAGCAGCCCTGGGGCTGTAGAGAATCCCTATGGCTACACCTTC; CDR3: CASSPGAVENPYGYTF
D: NA; size: NA; J: TRBJ2-1; V: TRBV6-1; DNA: TGTGCCAGCATGCTGTCGGGCCGATACAATGAGCAGTTCTTC; CDR3: CASMLSGRYNEQFF
D: TRBD1; size: NA; J: TRBJ1-6; V: TRBV7-3; DNA: TGTGCCAGCAGCTTACTGGGACAGGGTGGTTCACCCCTCCACTTT; CDR3: CASSLLGQGGSPLHF
D: TRBD2; size: few; J: TRBJ2-3; V: TRBV15; DNA: TGTGCCACCAGCAGAGAAACCGGGGGGGCAGATACGCAGTATTTT; CDR3: CATSRETGGADTQYF
D: NA; size: NA; J: TRBJ1-1; V: TRBV2; DNA: TGTGCCAGCAGTGTAGAGAACTCTCCTATGAGGACTGAAGCTTTCTTT; CDR3: CASSVENSPMRTEAFF
D: NA; size: few; J: TRBJ1-4; V: TRBV28; DNA: TGTGCCAGCAGTCGAGAACTGGGGAAACTGTTTTTT; CDR3: CASSRELGKLFF
D: NA; size: once; J: TRBJ1-5; V: TRBV5-7; DNA: TGTGCCAGCAGCTTTGGTTTTGTGGGGACGAGTCAGCCCCAGCATTTT; CDR3: CASSFGFVGTSQPQHF
D: NA; size: NA; J: TRBJ2-5; V: TRBV5-1; DNA: TGCGCCAGCAGCTTGTATCCCCCTGATAATCTTAGGGGGACCCAGTACTTC; CDR3: CASSLYPPDNLRGTQYF
D: NA; size: NA; J: TRBJ1-5; V: TRBV28; DNA: TGTGCCAGCAGTCCCAATATGGTGTTCTACAATCAGCCCCAGCATTTT; CDR3: CASSPNMVFYNQPQHF
D: NA; size: NA; J: TRBJ2-5; V: TRBV10-3; DNA: TGTGCCATCAGGCCTGAAGGAGAGACCCAGTACTTC; CDR3: CAIRPEGETQYF
D: NA; size: few; J: TRBJ1-4; V: TRBV28; DNA: TGTGCCAGCGAGGAGGGACAAACACGTGAAAAACTGTTTTTT; CDR3: CASEEGQTREKLFF
D: NA; size: NA; J: TRBJ1-2; V: TRBV4-3; DNA: TGCGCCAGCCGCCGGGAGCGGGGCTATGGCTACACCTTC; CDR3: CASRRERGYGYTF
D: NA; size: NA; J: TRBJ2-7; V: TRBV18; DNA: TGTGCCAGCTCACCACAGGGCCTTTTCGAGCAGTACTTC; CDR3: CASSPQGLFEQYF
D: NA; size: few; J: TRBJ1-4; V: TRBV5-4; DNA: TGTGCCAGCAGCTCGCAGGGAAGGGAAAATGAAAAACTGTTTTTT; CDR3: CASSSQGRENEKLFF
D: TRBD1; size: NA; J: TRBJ1-4; V: TRBV28; DNA: TGTGCCAGCAGAGGACAGGGTGAAAAACTGTTTTTT; CDR3: CASRGQGEKLFF
D: NA; size: NA; J: TRBJ1-6; V: TRBV6-6; DNA: TGTGCCAGCAGTTACGAAGGCGATAATTCACCCCTCCACTTT; CDR3: CASSYEGDNSPLHF
D: NA; size: NA; J: TRBJ2-4; V: TRBV9; DNA: TGTGCCAGCAGCACCAAGCGAAGGGGCGACAAAAACATTCAGTACTTC; CDR3: CASSTKRRGDKNIQYF
D: TRBD2; size: NA; J: TRBJ2-5; V: TRBV7-9; DNA: TGTGCCAGCAGCTTATTCACTAGCGAAGAGACCCAGTACTTC; CDR3: CASSLFTSEETQYF